The TCR beta chain under discussion was sequenced for a study of T cells after yellow fever vaccination. Findings of the study overall: Though weaker, the secondary response peaked faster, on day 5 versus 15.

The V gene lost 5 bases and the J gene lost 11 bases, with 18 bases spanning the gap. The CDR3 totals 13 residues. Using its own MiXCR run on the 5' RACE reads, TCRdb lists one record per CDR3 protein. Among 450,000 to 650,000 distinct CDR3 sequences, 21% were seen once, and the ten largest hold 15% to 20%. Details on this clonotype: The antigen is undetermined.

The sample consisted of PBMCs, taken about 21 days after the first yellow fever vaccination. This clonotype was sampled from a man younger than 35 who received the YFV17D yellow fever vaccine. The chain employs TRBV12-3 or TRBV12-4 and TRBJ1-1; D remains ambiguous. CDR3 DNA sequence: TGTGCCAGCAGTGGGTATGATGTAGGGTCGGCTTTCTTT. Its protein product is CASSGYDVGSAFF.